The 17 T cell receptor beta chains below were found in one sample sequenced in a study of T cell repertoires in cytomegalovirus infection. One entry per CDR3 protein, called by TCRdb with MiXCR from the reads. Here the sample spans hundreds of thousands of distinct CDR3 sequences, 33% being singletons. These receptors' targets are unknown. The sequences come from cultured PBMCs, collected from culture after CMV antigen stimulation. The receptors derive from a human donor in good health (CMV status not recorded). Some clones in this sample may be carry-over from other donors' samples.

V usage is TRBV12-3 or TRBV12-4 and J usage is TRBJ1-2; 7 positions agree with TRBD1. CDR3 length: 15 residues. After removal of 6 bases from V and 2 bases from J, the junction contained 9 bases not matched to a gene. The CDR3 DNA reads TGTGCCAGCAGGAACCTCGGACAGGCCAACTATGGCTACACCTTC. Protein product: CASRNLGQANYGYTF.

This clonotype was recorded many times. The rearrangement joins TRBV7-2 to TRBJ1-5, with D possibly TRBD1 on 5 matching bases. CDR1 SGHTA and CDR2 FQGNSA come from the germline V gene. The CDR3 runs to 13 residues. The V gene lost 1 base and the J gene lost 7 bases, with 8 bases spanning the gap. Here the CDR3 reads CASSLVWDQPQHF. In nucleotides, the CDR3 is TGTGCCAGCAGCTTAGTTTGGGACCAGCCCCAGCATTTT.

The V call is TRBV20-1, the J call TRBJ1-2; 7 bases are shared with TRBD1. CDR3 length: 15 amino acids. The junction had 11 bases not matched to a gene; V was cut back by 6 bases and J by 1 base. Germline V gene lookup returns CDR1 DFQATT and CDR2 SNEGSKA (reference sequence). CDR3 sequence reads: CSATRGQEINYGYTF. The CDR3 region has the DNA TGCAGTGCCACCCGCGGACAGGAAATTAACTATGGCTACACCTTC.

This clonotype has a count of ten or more. The rearrangement links TRBV7-9 to TRBJ2-5, with TRBD2 matching 11 bases. This CDR3 contains 16 residues. The germline gives CDR1 SEHNR, CDR2 FQNEAQ (reference sequence). Trimming removed 1 base from V and 2 bases from J; junction bases left unmatched: 3. The CDR3 region has the DNA TGTGCCAGCAGCTTAGTGGGGACTAGCGGTCAAGAGACCCAGTACTTC. Translating it yields CASSLVGTSGQETQYF.

The sample holds a few counts of this clonotype. This chain uses TRBV6-2 or TRBV6-3 with TRBJ2-1; no definite D call. Trimming took off 4 bases at V and 9 bases at J, with 10 bases between the two ends. Germline V CDR1 and CDR2: MNHEY, SVGEGT. The CDR3 is 12 residues long. The CDR3 coding sequence is TGTGCCAGCAGTTCCGGGTTGTTTGAGCAGTTCTTC. This sequence encodes CASSSGLFEQFF.

The J gene is TRBJ2-3, the V gene TRBV20-1; D possibly corresponds to TRBD2 (6 bases). The V end was cut by 0 bases, the J end by 3 bases, with 19 bases between. Germline CDR1 and CDR2: DFQATT and SNEGSKA (reference sequence). The CDR3 runs 17 residues. The CDR3 DNA is TGCAGTGCTAGAGATCTCCTCCTAGCGCCTGAGACAGATACGCAGTATTTT. It codes for CSARDLLLAPETDTQYF.

This clonotype was recorded at least ten times. The chain recombines TRBV7-2 with TRBJ2-1; D unclear. Trimming took 7 bases from V and 10 from J, leaving 14 bases between them. The CDR3 covers 12 residues. The germline V gene encodes CDR1 SGHTA and CDR2 FQGNSA. For the CDR3, the DNA is TGTGCCAGCAATAACATCCAAGGGGAGCAGTTCTTC. The encoded protein is CASNNIQGEQFF. The variable domain in full, completed from reference TRBV7-2 and TRBJ2-1, reads GAGVSQSPSNKVTEKGKDVELRCDPISGHTALYWYRQSLGQGLEFLIYFQGNSAPDKSGLPSDRFSAERTGGSVSTLTIQRTQQEDSAVYLCASNNIQGEQFFGPGTRLTVL.

This clonotype was picked up a small number of times. The chain couples TRBV6-2 or TRBV6-3 to TRBJ2-1; TRBD2 matches at 10 bases. The CDR3 length is 16 residues. Trimming at V came to 4 bases and at J to 9 bases, leaving 12 bases not matched to a gene. Germline assignment: CDR1 MNHEY and CDR2 SVGEGT. The CDR3 sequence: CASSFPPGLAPGEQFF. CDR3 in DNA: TGTGCCAGCAGTTTTCCACCGGGACTAGCGCCCGGTGAGCAGTTCTTC.

This sequence joins TRBV6-6 and TRBJ2-5; 9 nucleotides agree with TRBD1. The V gene end was trimmed by 5 bases and the J gene end by 0 bases; junction bases not matched to a gene: 7. The CDR3 has 16 amino acids. From germline, CDR1 is MNHNY and CDR2 SVGAGI (reference sequence). CDR3 bases: TGTGCCAGCAGTGACCCGGGACAGGGCAACCAAGAGACCCAGTACTTC. This encodes CASSDPGQGNQETQYF.

The chain has TRBV4-1 and TRBJ2-5; 9 nucleotides agree with TRBD2. Unmatched junction bases numbered 6, after V lost 5 bases and J lost 5 bases. The CDR3 spans 14 residues. In germline, CDR1 is MGHRA, CDR2 YSYEKL. CDR3 protein: CASSEREVLETQYF. As DNA, the CDR3 is TGCGCCAGCAGCGAGCGGGAGGTGTTGGAGACCCAGTACTTC.

There are many counts of this clonotype. The chain carries TRBV7-2 and TRBJ2-1; TRBD1 agrees at 11 bases. The CDR3 length is 14 residues. CDR1 SGHTA and CDR2 FQGNSA come from the germline V gene. Trimming removed 4 bases from V and 10 bases from J; junction bases left unmatched: 6. DNA for the CDR3: TGTGCCAGCAGCTCGGGACAGGGGGATCCGGAGCAGTTCTTC. This codes for CASSSGQGDPEQFF. The whole variable domain, filled in from reference TRBV7-2 and TRBJ2-1, reads GAGVSQSPSNKVTEKGKDVELRCDPISGHTALYWYRQSLGQGLEFLIYFQGNSAPDKSGLPSDRFSAERTGGSVSTLTIQRTQQEDSAVYLCASSSGQGDPEQFFGPGTRLTVL.

The chain couples TRBV12-3 or TRBV12-4 to TRBJ1-1, with TRBD1 matching over 8 bases. V was pared by 6 bases and J by 4 bases, with 4 bases of the junction left unmatched. The CDR3 spans 13 residues. CDR3 DNA sequence: TGTGCCAGCAGACTTACAGGGGGCACTGAAGCTTTCTTT. Translating gives CASRLTGGTEAFF.

In its sample, this clonotype was seen a few times. The V gene is TRBV7-6, the J gene TRBJ2-7; weak D call: TRBD2 (6 bases). The CDR3 sequence is 15 residues long. The germline V gene encodes CDR1 SGHVS and CDR2 FNYEAQ. V was pared by 1 base and J by 2 bases, with 12 bases between. Here the CDR3 reads CASSLGGRGTYEQYF. CDR3 bases: TGTGCCAGCAGCTTAGGGGGCCGCGGGACCTACGAGCAGTACTTC.

The chain has TRBV7-2 and TRBJ1-5, with D possibly matching TRBD1 (6 bases). Trimming removed 6 bases from V and 6 bases from J, with 18 bases in between. This CDR3 spans 15 amino acids. Germline V gene data show CDR1 as SGHTA and CDR2 as FQGNSA. CDR3 nucleotide sequence: TGTGCCAGCAGTTATGGAACAGGGAAGGGTCAGCCCCAGCATTTT. The encoded protein is CASSYGTGKGQPQHF.

This rearrangement joins TRBV7-9 to TRBJ1-4; 9 bases align to TRBD1. The CDR3 is 18 residues long. Germline V CDR1 and CDR2: SEHNR, FQNEAQ (reference sequence). After removal of 5 bases from V and 7 bases from J, the junction contained 17 bases not matched to a gene. The CDR3 DNA reads TGTGCCAGCAGCGTCGGTTGGCCCCACAGGGGGCGCGGTGAAAAACTGTTTTTT. This gives the protein CASSVGWPHRGRGEKLFF.

The rearrangement links TRBV28 to TRBJ2-1, with 13 bases aligning to TRBD2. The CDR3 is 18 residues long. The V and J ends lost 1 base and 2 bases, in that order; junction bases with no gene match: 5. Looked up from germline, CDR1 is MDHEN and CDR2 is SYDVKM. Here the CDR3 reads CASSLYRTSGSPYNEQFF. DNA for the CDR3: TGTGCCAGCAGTTTATACCGGACTAGCGGGAGCCCCTACAATGAGCAGTTCTTC.

This chain joins TRBV30 and TRBJ2-7; D is undetermined. Trimming cost V 2 bases and J 3 bases, with 8 bases left between them. The germline gives CDR1 GTSNPN, CDR2 SVGIG (reference sequence). The CDR3 has 12 amino acids. The CDR3 loop is CAWSYGLYEQYF. The CDR3 nucleotides read TGTGCCTGGAGTTACGGGCTCTACGAGCAGTACTTC.